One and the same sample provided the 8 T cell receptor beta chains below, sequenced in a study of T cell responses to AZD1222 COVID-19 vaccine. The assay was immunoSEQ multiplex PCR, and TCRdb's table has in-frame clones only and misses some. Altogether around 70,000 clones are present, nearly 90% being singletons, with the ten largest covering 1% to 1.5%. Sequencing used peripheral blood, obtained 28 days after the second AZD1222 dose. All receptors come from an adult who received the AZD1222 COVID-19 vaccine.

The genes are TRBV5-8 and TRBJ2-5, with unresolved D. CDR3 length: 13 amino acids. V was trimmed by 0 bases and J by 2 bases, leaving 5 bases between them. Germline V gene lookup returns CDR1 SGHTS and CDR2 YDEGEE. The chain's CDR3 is CASSLDRQETQYF. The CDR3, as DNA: TGTGCCAGCAGCTTGGACCGACAAGAGACCCAGTACTTC.

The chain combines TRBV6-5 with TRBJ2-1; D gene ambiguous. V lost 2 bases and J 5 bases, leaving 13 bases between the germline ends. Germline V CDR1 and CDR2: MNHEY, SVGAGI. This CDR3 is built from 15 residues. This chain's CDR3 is CASSYISPPDNEQFF. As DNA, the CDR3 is TGTGCCAGCAGTTACATTTCCCCCCCGGACAATGAGCAGTTCTTC.

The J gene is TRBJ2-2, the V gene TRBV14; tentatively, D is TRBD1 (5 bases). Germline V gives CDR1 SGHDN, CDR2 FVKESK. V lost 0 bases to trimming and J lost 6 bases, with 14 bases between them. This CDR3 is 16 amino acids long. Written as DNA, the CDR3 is TGTGCCAGCAGCCAAGATAAGGCAGGGCAACCCGGGGAGCTGTTTTTT. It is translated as CASSQDKAGQPGELFF. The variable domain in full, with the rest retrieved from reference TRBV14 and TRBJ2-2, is EAGVTQFPSHSVIEKGQTVTLRCDPISGHDNLYWYRRVMGKEIKFLLHFVKESKQDESGMPNNRFLAERTGGTYSTLKVQPAELEDSGVYFCASSQDKAGQPGELFFGEGSRLTVL.

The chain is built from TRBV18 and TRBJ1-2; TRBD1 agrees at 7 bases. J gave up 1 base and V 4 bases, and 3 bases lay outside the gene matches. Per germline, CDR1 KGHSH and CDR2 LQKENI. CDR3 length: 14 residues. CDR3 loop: CASSLNRGNYGYTF. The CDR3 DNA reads TGTGCCAGCTCACTGAACAGGGGTAACTATGGCTACACCTTC.

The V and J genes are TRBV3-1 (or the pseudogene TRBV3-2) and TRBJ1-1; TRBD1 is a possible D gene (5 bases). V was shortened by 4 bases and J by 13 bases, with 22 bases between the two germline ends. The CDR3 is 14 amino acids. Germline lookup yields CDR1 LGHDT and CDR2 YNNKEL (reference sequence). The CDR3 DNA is TGTGCCAGCAGCCTCCACGGGGACCGCTTAAGTAGTTTCTTT. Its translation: CASSLHGDRLSSFF.

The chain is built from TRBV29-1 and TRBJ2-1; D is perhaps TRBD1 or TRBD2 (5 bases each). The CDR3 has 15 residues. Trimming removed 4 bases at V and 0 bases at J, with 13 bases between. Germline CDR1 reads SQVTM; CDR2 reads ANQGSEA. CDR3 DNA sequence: TGCAGCGTTGGGACGGGACCCAGCTCCTACAATGAGCAGTTCTTC. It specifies CSVGTGPSSYNEQFF.

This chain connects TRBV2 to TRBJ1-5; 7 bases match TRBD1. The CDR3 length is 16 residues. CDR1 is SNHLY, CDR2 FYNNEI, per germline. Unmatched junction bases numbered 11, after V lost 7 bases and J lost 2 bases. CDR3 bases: TGTGCCAGCACCCGACAGGGCCTTTCGGGCAATCAGCCCCAGCATTTT. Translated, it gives CASTRQGLSGNQPQHF.

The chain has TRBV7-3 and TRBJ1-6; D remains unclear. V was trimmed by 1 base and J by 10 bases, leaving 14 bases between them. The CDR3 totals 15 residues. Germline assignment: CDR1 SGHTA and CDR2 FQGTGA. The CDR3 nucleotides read TGTGCCAGCAGCTTAATATGGGAGGCGCAGTCACCCCTCCACTTT. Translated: CASSLIWEAQSPLHF. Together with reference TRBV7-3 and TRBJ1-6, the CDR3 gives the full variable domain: GAGVSQTPSNKVTEKGKYVELRCDPISGHTALYWYRQSLGQGPEFLIYFQGTGAADDSGLPNDRFFAVRPEGSVSTLKIQRTERGDSAVYLCASSLIWEAQSPLHFGNGTRLTVT.